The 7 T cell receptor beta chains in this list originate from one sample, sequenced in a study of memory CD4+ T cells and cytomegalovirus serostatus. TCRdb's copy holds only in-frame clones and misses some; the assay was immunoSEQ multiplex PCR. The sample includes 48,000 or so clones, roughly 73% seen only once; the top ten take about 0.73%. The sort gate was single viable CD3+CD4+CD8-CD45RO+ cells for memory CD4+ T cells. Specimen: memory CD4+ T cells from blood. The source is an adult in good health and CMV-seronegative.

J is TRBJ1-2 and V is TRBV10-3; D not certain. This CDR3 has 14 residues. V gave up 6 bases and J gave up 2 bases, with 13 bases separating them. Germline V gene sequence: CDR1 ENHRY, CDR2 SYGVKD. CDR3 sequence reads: CAIRGGSLNYGYTF. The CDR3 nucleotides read TGTGCCATCAGGGGTGGGTCTTTAAACTATGGCTACACCTTC.

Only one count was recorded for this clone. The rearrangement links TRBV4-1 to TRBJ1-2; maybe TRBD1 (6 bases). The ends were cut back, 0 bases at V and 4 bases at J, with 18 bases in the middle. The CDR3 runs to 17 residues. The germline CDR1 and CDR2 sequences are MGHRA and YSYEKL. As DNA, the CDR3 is TGCGCCAGCAGCCAAGATCTTGGGGGCATAACCTCCTATGGCTACACCTTC. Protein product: CASSQDLGGITSYGYTF.

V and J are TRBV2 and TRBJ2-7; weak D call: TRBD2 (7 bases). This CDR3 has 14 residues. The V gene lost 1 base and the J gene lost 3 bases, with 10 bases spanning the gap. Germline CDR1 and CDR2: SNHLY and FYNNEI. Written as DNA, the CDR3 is TGTGCCAGCAGTGAAGGGGGGGGACACTACGAGCAGTACTTC. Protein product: CASSEGGGHYEQYF.

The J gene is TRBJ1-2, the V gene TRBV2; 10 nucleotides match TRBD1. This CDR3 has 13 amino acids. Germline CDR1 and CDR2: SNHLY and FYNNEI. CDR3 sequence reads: CACRGQGFYGYTF. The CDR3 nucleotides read TGTGCTTGCAGGGGACAGGGGTTCTATGGCTACACCTTC.

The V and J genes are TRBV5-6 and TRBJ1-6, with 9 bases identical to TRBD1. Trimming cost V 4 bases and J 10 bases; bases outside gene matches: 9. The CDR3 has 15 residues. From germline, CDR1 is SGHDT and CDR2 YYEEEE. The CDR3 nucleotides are TGTGCCAGCAGCCCCTGGGACAGGGAGTTCTCACCCCTCCACTTT. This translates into CASSPWDREFSPLHF.

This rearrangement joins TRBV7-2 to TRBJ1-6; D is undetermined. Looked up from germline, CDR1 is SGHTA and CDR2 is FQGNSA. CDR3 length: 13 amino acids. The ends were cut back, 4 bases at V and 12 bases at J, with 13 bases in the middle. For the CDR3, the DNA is TGTGCCAGCAGCTCTCAAGCCACGCTACCCCTCCACTTT. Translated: CASSSQATLPLHF.

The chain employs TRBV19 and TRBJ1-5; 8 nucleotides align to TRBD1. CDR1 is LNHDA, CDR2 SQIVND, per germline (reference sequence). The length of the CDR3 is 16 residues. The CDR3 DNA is TGTGTCGGATCTGCCCGGACAGGGACACGCAATCAGCCCCAGCATTTT. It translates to CVGSARTGTRNQPQHF.